This is a list of T cell receptor beta chains from one sample in a study of vaccination and CD4 T cells after COVID-19. These receptors lack a known antigen. MiXCR, applied by TCRdb to the PCR reads, yields one record per CDR3 protein. The sample lists over 9,000 distinct CDR3 sequences, roughly 57% seen once, with 9.5% to 15% in the top ten. The input for sequencing was cultured CD4+ T cells from blood, taken after SARS-CoV-2 vaccination. These receptors all come from a human donor with COVID-19. CDR3s include the opening cysteine and the closing phenylalanine or tryptophan. Fields, in order: clone size, J gene, V gene, D gene, CDR3 DNA, CDR3 protein. The D gene is left open where the match is weak. Clone size is not always given. Where it is, it says once, few, many or a class for expanded clones.

clone_size: NA
j_call: TRBJ2-5
v_call: TRBV29-1
d_call: NA
cdr3_nt: TGCAGCGTTGATGTGAGCCAAGAGACCCAGTACTTC
cdr3_aa: CSVDVSQETQYF

clone_size: NA
j_call: TRBJ2-3
v_call: TRBV7-6
d_call: NA
cdr3_nt: TGTGCCAGCAGCTTAGGCCCAGATACGCAGTATTTT
cdr3_aa: CASSLGPDTQYF

clone_size: NA
j_call: TRBJ1-5
v_call: TRBV7-9
d_call: NA
cdr3_nt: TGTGCCAGCAGCTTATGGTCCGGGGTCGGCAATCAGCCCCAGCATTTT
cdr3_aa: CASSLWSGVGNQPQHF

clone_size: NA
j_call: TRBJ2-3
v_call: TRBV5-1
d_call: TRBD2
cdr3_nt: TGCGCCAGCAGCCTAGCGGCCACAGATACGCAGTATTTT
cdr3_aa: CASSLAATDTQYF

clone_size: NA
j_call: TRBJ2-7
v_call: TRBV7-2
d_call: NA
cdr3_nt: TGTGCCAGCAGCTTAGAGGAGGGAACCTACGAGCAGTACTTC
cdr3_aa: CASSLEEGTYEQYF

clone_size: NA
j_call: TRBJ2-1
v_call: TRBV6-1
d_call: NA
cdr3_nt: TGTGCCAGCAGTCGAGAGGGGGGTAGGGCTAACAATGAGCAGTTCTTC
cdr3_aa: CASSREGGRANNEQFF

clone_size: NA
j_call: TRBJ2-7
v_call: TRBV27
d_call: NA
cdr3_nt: TGTGCCAGCAGATTGGGGACAACTACCTACGAGCAGTACTTC
cdr3_aa: CASRLGTTTYEQYF

clone_size: NA
j_call: TRBJ1-5
v_call: TRBV7-6
d_call: TRBD1
cdr3_nt: TGTGCCAGCAGCCTGACAGGGAGCCATCAGCCCCAGCATTTT
cdr3_aa: CASSLTGSHQPQHF

clone_size: NA
j_call: TRBJ1-2
v_call: TRBV29-1
d_call: TRBD1
cdr3_nt: TGCAGCGTTGACCGGACAGGGGGCGGTGGCTACACCTTC
cdr3_aa: CSVDRTGGGGYTF

clone_size: NA
j_call: TRBJ1-2
v_call: TRBV7-2
d_call: NA
cdr3_nt: TGTGCCAGCAGCTTGGAGGCGGCATATGGCTACACCTTC
cdr3_aa: CASSLEAAYGYTF

clone_size: NA
j_call: TRBJ1-2
v_call: TRBV6-1
d_call: NA
cdr3_nt: TGTGCCAGCAGTCTCCAGACAGGCTCGGGCAACTATGGCTACACCTTC
cdr3_aa: CASSLQTGSGNYGYTF

clone_size: NA
j_call: TRBJ1-1
v_call: TRBV10-3
d_call: NA
cdr3_nt: TGTGCCATCAGCCGGGACCTGGGAAACACTGAAGCTATCTTT
cdr3_aa: CAISRDLGNTEAIF

clone_size: NA
j_call: TRBJ1-1
v_call: TRBV15
d_call: TRBD1
cdr3_nt: TGTGCCACCAGCAGGTGGACAGGGGATAACACTGAAGCTTTCTTT
cdr3_aa: CATSRWTGDNTEAFF

clone_size: NA
j_call: TRBJ1-5
v_call: TRBV7-9
d_call: TRBD1
cdr3_nt: TGTGCCAGCAGCAGGGACAGGGGAGATCAGCCCCAGCATTTT
cdr3_aa: CASSRDRGDQPQHF

clone_size: few
j_call: TRBJ1-2
v_call: TRBV25-1
d_call: NA
cdr3_nt: TGTGCCAGCAGTGACTATGGAGGGGGTACATATGGCTACACCTTC
cdr3_aa: CASSDYGGGTYGYTF

clone_size: NA
j_call: TRBJ2-7
v_call: TRBV6-1
d_call: TRBD1
cdr3_nt: TGTGCCAGCAGTAGACAGGGGGCCCTCCCCTTGGAGCAGTACTTC
cdr3_aa: CASSRQGALPLEQYF

clone_size: NA
j_call: TRBJ2-3
v_call: TRBV20-1
d_call: TRBD2
cdr3_nt: TGCAGTGCCGATTCGACTAGCGGGGGTAGCACAGATACGCAGTATTTT
cdr3_aa: CSADSTSGGSTDTQYF

clone_size: NA
j_call: TRBJ2-3
v_call: TRBV6-1
d_call: NA
cdr3_nt: TGTGCCAGCAGTGAAACAACCGTCAACACAGATACGCAGTATTTT
cdr3_aa: CASSETTVNTDTQYF

clone_size: NA
j_call: TRBJ2-3
v_call: TRBV11-3
d_call: TRBD1
cdr3_nt: TGTGCCAGCGGGCAGCTTACAGGGGGCACAGATACGCAGTATTTT
cdr3_aa: CASGQLTGGTDTQYF

clone_size: NA
j_call: TRBJ1-1
v_call: TRBV20-1
d_call: NA
cdr3_nt: TGCAGTGCTAGAGGGACGGTGAACACTGAAGCTTTCTTT
cdr3_aa: CSARGTVNTEAFF

clone_size: NA
j_call: TRBJ1-4
v_call: TRBV7-9
d_call: NA
cdr3_nt: TGTGCCAGCAGCCAGCGGACGCCAACTAATGAAAAACTGTTTTTT
cdr3_aa: CASSQRTPTNEKLFF

clone_size: NA
j_call: TRBJ2-3
v_call: TRBV5-1
d_call: TRBD1
cdr3_nt: TGCGCCAGCAGCGAGGGACAGGGGGCGGGGGATACGCAGTATTTT
cdr3_aa: CASSEGQGAGDTQYF

clone_size: NA
j_call: TRBJ2-5
v_call: TRBV7-2
d_call: TRBD2
cdr3_nt: TGTGCCAGCAGCTTAGTTCGGGGACTAGCAGAGACCCAGTACTTC
cdr3_aa: CASSLVRGLAETQYF

clone_size: NA
j_call: TRBJ2-7
v_call: TRBV7-2
d_call: TRBD2
cdr3_nt: TGTGCCAGCAGCTCTCGGACTAGCGGAGGGGTCTACGAGCAGTACTTC
cdr3_aa: CASSSRTSGGVYEQYF

clone_size: NA
j_call: TRBJ1-1
v_call: TRBV7-9
d_call: NA
cdr3_nt: TGTGCCAGCAGCTTAGGGGAGTGGGACATTGAAGCTTTCTTT
cdr3_aa: CASSLGEWDIEAFF

clone_size: NA
j_call: TRBJ1-1
v_call: TRBV7-9
d_call: NA
cdr3_nt: TGTGCCAGCAGCGAAAGGGGATTTCACCTCTTCTTT
cdr3_aa: CASSERGFHLFF

clone_size: NA
j_call: TRBJ1-2
v_call: TRBV10-3
d_call: TRBD1
cdr3_nt: TGTGCCATCAGTGAGGCGGGACAGGGTAACTATGGCTACACCTTC
cdr3_aa: CAISEAGQGNYGYTF

clone_size: NA
j_call: TRBJ2-7
v_call: TRBV6-1
d_call: TRBD1
cdr3_nt: TGTGCCAGCGGCTTATCCGGGACAGGGAAGGGCGAGCAGTACTTC
cdr3_aa: CASGLSGTGKGEQYF

clone_size: hyperexpanded
j_call: TRBJ1-5
v_call: TRBV20-1
d_call: NA
cdr3_nt: TGCAGTGCTGCCCGGGCTTGGGATAGCAATCAGCCCCAGCATTTT
cdr3_aa: CSAARAWDSNQPQHF

clone_size: NA
j_call: TRBJ1-4
v_call: TRBV10-3
d_call: TRBD1
cdr3_nt: TGTGCCATCAGTGTGGGGGACAGCCGTGAAAAACTGTTTTTT
cdr3_aa: CAISVGDSREKLFF

clone_size: NA
j_call: TRBJ2-3
v_call: TRBV27
d_call: NA
cdr3_nt: TGTGCCAGCAGTTTAGGGTCCACAGATACGCAGTATTTT
cdr3_aa: CASSLGSTDTQYF

clone_size: NA
j_call: TRBJ1-2
v_call: TRBV2
d_call: TRBD1
cdr3_nt: TGTGCCAGCCACAAGACAGGGCTCTATGGCTACACCTTC
cdr3_aa: CASHKTGLYGYTF

clone_size: once
j_call: TRBJ2-1
v_call: TRBV19
d_call: NA
cdr3_nt: TGTGCCAGTAGTATGTCCGGCGCGGGGCCCTCCTACAATGAGCAGTTCTTC
cdr3_aa: CASSMSGAGPSYNEQFF

clone_size: few
j_call: TRBJ1-2
v_call: TRBV24-1
d_call: NA
cdr3_nt: TGTGCCACTCTCCCCCCAGACTATGGCTACACCTTC
cdr3_aa: CATLPPDYGYTF

clone_size: NA
j_call: TRBJ2-3
v_call: TRBV7-2
d_call: NA
cdr3_nt: TGTGCCAGCAGCTTCTCTAGGGCGCAGTATTTT
cdr3_aa: CASSFSRAQYF

clone_size: NA
j_call: TRBJ1-2
v_call: TRBV6-2/TRBV6-3
d_call: NA
cdr3_nt: TGTGCCAGCAGTTACTCCTTGACGGGGGGCTATGGCTACACCTTC
cdr3_aa: CASSYSLTGGYGYTF

clone_size: few
j_call: TRBJ1-5
v_call: TRBV7-2
d_call: NA
cdr3_nt: TGTGCCAGCAGCTTAGTATTCGGGGGGAGCAATCAGCCCCAGCATTTT
cdr3_aa: CASSLVFGGSNQPQHF

clone_size: NA
j_call: TRBJ1-5
v_call: TRBV20-1
d_call: TRBD1
cdr3_nt: TGCAGTGCTTCCGGGACAGGGTTTGGGCGGGTCCAGCCCCAGCATTTT
cdr3_aa: CSASGTGFGRVQPQHF

clone_size: NA
j_call: TRBJ1-2
v_call: TRBV6-1
d_call: NA
cdr3_nt: TGTGCCAGCAGCCTAATGGGGGTCGGCTACACCTTC
cdr3_aa: CASSLMGVGYTF

clone_size: NA
j_call: TRBJ1-5
v_call: TRBV2
d_call: NA
cdr3_nt: TGTGCCAGCACCCGCCAGCCGGCTCGGCAGCCCCAGCATTTT
cdr3_aa: CASTRQPARQPQHF

clone_size: NA
j_call: TRBJ2-4
v_call: TRBV19
d_call: TRBD1
cdr3_nt: TGTGCCAGTAGTACTACAGGGGTAGGGCTAGCCAAAAACATTCAGTACTTC
cdr3_aa: CASSTTGVGLAKNIQYF

clone_size: once
j_call: TRBJ2-7
v_call: TRBV6-5
d_call: TRBD1
cdr3_nt: TGTGCCAGCAGTTACAGGACAGGGGGTTACGAGCAGTACTTC
cdr3_aa: CASSYRTGGYEQYF

clone_size: few
j_call: TRBJ2-3
v_call: TRBV20-1
d_call: TRBD2
cdr3_nt: TGCAGTGCTAGAGATGTACTAGCGGGGGCTCGGGATACGCAGTATTTT
cdr3_aa: CSARDVLAGARDTQYF

clone_size: NA
j_call: TRBJ2-5
v_call: TRBV7-9
d_call: TRBD2
cdr3_nt: TGTGCCAGCAGCCGAACTCTAGCGGGGGGGTACCAAGAGACCCAGTACTTC
cdr3_aa: CASSRTLAGGYQETQYF

clone_size: NA
j_call: TRBJ1-5
v_call: TRBV2
d_call: NA
cdr3_nt: TGTGCCAGCAGTGAATACGGTGGGGGCAATCAGCCCCAGCATTTT
cdr3_aa: CASSEYGGGNQPQHF

clone_size: NA
j_call: TRBJ2-5
v_call: TRBV6-1
d_call: NA
cdr3_nt: TGTGCCAGCAGTCGACGAGGAGGGAACGCAGAGACCCAGTACTTC
cdr3_aa: CASSRRGGNAETQYF

clone_size: NA
j_call: TRBJ1-1
v_call: TRBV18
d_call: TRBD1
cdr3_nt: TGTGCCAGCTCACCACCCCGGACAGGGAGTCGTCTCACTGAAGCTTTCTTT
cdr3_aa: CASSPPRTGSRLTEAFF

clone_size: NA
j_call: TRBJ1-1
v_call: TRBV6-1
d_call: TRBD1
cdr3_nt: TGTGCCAGCAGCAGGGGGTTTAACACTGAAGCTTTCTTT
cdr3_aa: CASSRGFNTEAFF

clone_size: NA
j_call: TRBJ2-3
v_call: TRBV20-1
d_call: NA
cdr3_nt: TGCAGTGGCTTCTGGGGCACAGATACGCAGTATTTT
cdr3_aa: CSGFWGTDTQYF

clone_size: NA
j_call: TRBJ2-5
v_call: TRBV20-1
d_call: NA
cdr3_nt: TGCAGTGCTAGAGATCAGGGTTGGGAGACCCAGTACTTC
cdr3_aa: CSARDQGWETQYF

clone_size: NA
j_call: TRBJ1-2
v_call: TRBV7-8
d_call: NA
cdr3_nt: TGTGCCAGCAGCTCCGGCATCGGCTACACCTTC
cdr3_aa: CASSSGIGYTF

clone_size: NA
j_call: TRBJ1-2
v_call: TRBV5-6
d_call: NA
cdr3_nt: TGTGCCAGCAGCGGACCGACAACTGAATACTATGGCTACACCTTC
cdr3_aa: CASSGPTTEYYGYTF

clone_size: NA
j_call: TRBJ1-1
v_call: TRBV5-4
d_call: NA
cdr3_nt: TGTGCCAGCAGCTTGGTTGGCACAGAGAACACTGAAGCTTTCTTT
cdr3_aa: CASSLVGTENTEAFF

clone_size: NA
j_call: TRBJ2-5
v_call: TRBV11-2
d_call: NA
cdr3_nt: TGTGCCAGCAGCTCCGGACAGGGATCTAGCGGGGCCGTAACCCAGTACTTC
cdr3_aa: CASSSGQGSSGAVTQYF

clone_size: once
j_call: TRBJ1-1
v_call: TRBV6-4
d_call: NA
cdr3_nt: TGTGCCAGCAGTGACCAGGTAGACACTGAAGCTTTCTTT
cdr3_aa: CASSDQVDTEAFF